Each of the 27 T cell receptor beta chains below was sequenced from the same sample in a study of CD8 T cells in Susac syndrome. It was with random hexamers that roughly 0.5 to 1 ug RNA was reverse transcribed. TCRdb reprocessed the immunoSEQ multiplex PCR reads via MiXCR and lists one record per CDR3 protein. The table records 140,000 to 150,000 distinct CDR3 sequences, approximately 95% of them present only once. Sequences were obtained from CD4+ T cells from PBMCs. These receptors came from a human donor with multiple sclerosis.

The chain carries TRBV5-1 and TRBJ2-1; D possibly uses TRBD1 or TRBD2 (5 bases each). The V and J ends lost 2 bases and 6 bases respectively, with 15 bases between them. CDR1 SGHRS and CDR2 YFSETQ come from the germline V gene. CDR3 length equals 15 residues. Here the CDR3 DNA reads TGCGCCAGCAGCTTCGAGGGGTTAAGTGTCAATGAGCAGTTCTTC. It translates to CASSFEGLSVNEQFF.

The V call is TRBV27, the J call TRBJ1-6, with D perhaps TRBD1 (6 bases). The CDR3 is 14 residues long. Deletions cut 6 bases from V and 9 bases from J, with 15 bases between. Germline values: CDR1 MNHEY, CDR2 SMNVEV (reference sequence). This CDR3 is CASRDRQVRSPLHF. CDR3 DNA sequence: TGTGCCAGCAGGGATAGACAGGTCCGTTCACCCCTCCACTTT.

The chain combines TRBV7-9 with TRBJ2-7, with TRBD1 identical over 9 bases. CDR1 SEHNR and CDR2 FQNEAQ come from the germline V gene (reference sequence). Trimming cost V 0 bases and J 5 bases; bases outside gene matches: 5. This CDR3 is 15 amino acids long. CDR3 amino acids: CASSLAGTGSHEQYF. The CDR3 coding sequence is TGTGCCAGCAGCTTAGCGGGGACAGGGTCCCACGAGCAGTACTTC.

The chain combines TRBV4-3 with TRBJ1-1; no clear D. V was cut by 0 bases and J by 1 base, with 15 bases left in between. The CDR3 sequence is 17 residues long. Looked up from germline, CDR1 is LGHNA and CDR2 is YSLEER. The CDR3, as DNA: TGCGCCAGCAGCCAAGATCTTACAAGCAGCCGGAACACTGAAGCTTTCTTT. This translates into CASSQDLTSSRNTEAFF.

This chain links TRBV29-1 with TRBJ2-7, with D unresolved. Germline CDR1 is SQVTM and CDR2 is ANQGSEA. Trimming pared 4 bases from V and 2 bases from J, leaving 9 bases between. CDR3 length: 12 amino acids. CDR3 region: CSVGFPAYEQYF. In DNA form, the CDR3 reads TGCAGCGTTGGGTTCCCGGCCTACGAGCAGTACTTC.

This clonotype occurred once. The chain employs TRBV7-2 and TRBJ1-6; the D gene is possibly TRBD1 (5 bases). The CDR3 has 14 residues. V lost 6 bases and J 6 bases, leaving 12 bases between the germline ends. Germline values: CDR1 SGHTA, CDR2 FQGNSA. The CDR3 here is CASSLGRSNSPLHF. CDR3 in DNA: TGTGCCAGCAGTTTGGGACGGTCTAATTCACCCCTCCACTTT.

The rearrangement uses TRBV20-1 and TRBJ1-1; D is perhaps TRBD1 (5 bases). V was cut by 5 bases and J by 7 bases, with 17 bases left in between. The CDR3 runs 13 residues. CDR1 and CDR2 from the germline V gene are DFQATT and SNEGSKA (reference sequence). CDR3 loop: CSALTGRVVEAFF. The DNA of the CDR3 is TGCAGTGCTCTCACCGGCAGGGTGGTTGAAGCTTTCTTT.

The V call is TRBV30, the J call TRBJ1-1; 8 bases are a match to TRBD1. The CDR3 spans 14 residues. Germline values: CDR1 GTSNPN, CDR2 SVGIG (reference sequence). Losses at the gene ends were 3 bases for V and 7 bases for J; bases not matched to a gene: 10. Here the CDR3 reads CAWRKAGGSGEAFF. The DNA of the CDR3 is TGTGCCTGGAGGAAGGCAGGGGGCTCTGGTGAAGCTTTCTTT. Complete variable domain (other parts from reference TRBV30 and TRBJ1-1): SQTIHQWPATLVQPVGSPLSLECTVEGTSNPNLYWYRQAAGRGLQLLFYSVGIGQISSEVPQNLSASRPQDRQFILSSKKLLLSDSGFYLCAWRKAGGSGEAFFGQGTRLTVV.

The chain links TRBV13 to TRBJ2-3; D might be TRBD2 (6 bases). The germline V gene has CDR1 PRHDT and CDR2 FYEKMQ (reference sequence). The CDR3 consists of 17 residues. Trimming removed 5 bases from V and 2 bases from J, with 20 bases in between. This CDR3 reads CASSPVNAGRVTDTQYF. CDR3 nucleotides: TGTGCCAGCAGCCCGGTAAACGCGGGAAGGGTCACAGATACGCAGTATTTT.

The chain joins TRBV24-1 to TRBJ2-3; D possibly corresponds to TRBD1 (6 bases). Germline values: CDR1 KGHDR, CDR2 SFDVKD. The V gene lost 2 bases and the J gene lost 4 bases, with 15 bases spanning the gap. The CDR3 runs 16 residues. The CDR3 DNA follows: TGTGCCACCAGTGATTATCAGGACAGCGGTTCAGATACGCAGTATTTT. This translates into CATSDYQDSGSDTQYF.

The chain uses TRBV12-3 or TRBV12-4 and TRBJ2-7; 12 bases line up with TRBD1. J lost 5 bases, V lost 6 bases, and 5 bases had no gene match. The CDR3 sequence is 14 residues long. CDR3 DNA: TGTGCCAGCAGGGGGACAGGGGGCCCGGACGAGCAGTACTTC. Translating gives CASRGTGGPDEQYF.

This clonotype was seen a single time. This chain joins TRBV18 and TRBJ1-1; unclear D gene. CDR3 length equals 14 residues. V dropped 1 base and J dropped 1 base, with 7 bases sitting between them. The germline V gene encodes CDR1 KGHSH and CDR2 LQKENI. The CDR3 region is CASSPLGRNTEAFF. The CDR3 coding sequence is TGTGCCAGCTCACCACTAGGGAGGAACACTGAAGCTTTCTTT.

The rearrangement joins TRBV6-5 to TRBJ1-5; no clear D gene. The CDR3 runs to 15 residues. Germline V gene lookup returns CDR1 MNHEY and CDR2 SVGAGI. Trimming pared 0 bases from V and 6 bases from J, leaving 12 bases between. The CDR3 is CASSYSSNAGQPQHF. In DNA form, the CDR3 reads TGTGCCAGCAGTTACTCGAGTAACGCGGGTCAGCCCCAGCATTTT.

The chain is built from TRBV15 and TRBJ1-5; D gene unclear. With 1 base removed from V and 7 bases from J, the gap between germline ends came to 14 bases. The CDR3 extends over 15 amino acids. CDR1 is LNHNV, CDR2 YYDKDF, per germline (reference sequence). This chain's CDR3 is CATSRAYSISQPQHF. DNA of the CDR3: TGTGCCACCAGCAGAGCATACAGCATATCCCAGCCCCAGCATTTT.

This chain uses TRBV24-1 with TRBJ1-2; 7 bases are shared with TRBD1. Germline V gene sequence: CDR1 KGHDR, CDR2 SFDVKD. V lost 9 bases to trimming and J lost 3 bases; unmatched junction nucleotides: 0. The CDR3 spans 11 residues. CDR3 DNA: TGTGCCACCGGGACAGACTATGGCTACACCTTC. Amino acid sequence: CATGTDYGYTF.

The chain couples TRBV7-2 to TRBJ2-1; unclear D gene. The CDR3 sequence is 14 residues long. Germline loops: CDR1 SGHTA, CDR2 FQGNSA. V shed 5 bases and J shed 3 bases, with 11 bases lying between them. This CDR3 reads CASSPITLYNEQFF. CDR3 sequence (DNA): TGTGCCAGCAGCCCTATTACTCTCTACAATGAGCAGTTCTTC. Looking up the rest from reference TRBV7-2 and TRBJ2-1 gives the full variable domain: GAGVSQSPSNKVTEKGKDVELRCDPISGHTALYWYRQSLGQGLEFLIYFQGNSAPDKSGLPSDRFSAERTGGSVSTLTIQRTQQEDSAVYLCASSPITLYNEQFFGPGTRLTVL.

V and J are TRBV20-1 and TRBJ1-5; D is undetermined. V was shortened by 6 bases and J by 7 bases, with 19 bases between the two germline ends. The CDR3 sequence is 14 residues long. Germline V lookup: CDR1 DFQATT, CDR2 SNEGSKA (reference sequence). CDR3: CSAEYRAPGQPQHF. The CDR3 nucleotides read TGCAGTGCAGAATACCGGGCCCCGGGGCAGCCCCAGCATTTT.

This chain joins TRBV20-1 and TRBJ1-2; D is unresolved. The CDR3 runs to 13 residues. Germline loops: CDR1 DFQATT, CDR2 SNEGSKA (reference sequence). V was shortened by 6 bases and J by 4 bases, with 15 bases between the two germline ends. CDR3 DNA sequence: TGCAGTGCCCCCCCTGTGGTCGCCTATGGCTACACCTTC. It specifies CSAPPVVAYGYTF.

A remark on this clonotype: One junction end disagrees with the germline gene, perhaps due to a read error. This CDR3 is CSVGTSPYGQYF. CDR3 nucleotides: TGCAGCGTGGGGACTTCCCCCTACGGGCAGTACTTC. The chain is built from TRBV29-1 and TRBJ2-7; D perhaps matches TRBD2 (6 bases). Germline V CDR1 and CDR2: SQVTM, ANQGSEA. The CDR3 spans 12 residues.

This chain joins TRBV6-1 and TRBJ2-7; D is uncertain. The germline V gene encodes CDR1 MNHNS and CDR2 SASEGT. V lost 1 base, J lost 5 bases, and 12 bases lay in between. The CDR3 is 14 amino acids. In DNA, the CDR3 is TGTGCCAGCAGTGAAGGTCGCCGGTTCAACGAGCAGTACTTC. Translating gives CASSEGRRFNEQYF.

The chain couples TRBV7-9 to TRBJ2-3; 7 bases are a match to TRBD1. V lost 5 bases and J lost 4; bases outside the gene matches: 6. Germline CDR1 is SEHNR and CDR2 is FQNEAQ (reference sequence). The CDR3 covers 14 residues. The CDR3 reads CASSPGGSADTQYF. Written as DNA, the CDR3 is TGTGCCAGCAGCCCAGGGGGTTCCGCAGATACGCAGTATTTT.

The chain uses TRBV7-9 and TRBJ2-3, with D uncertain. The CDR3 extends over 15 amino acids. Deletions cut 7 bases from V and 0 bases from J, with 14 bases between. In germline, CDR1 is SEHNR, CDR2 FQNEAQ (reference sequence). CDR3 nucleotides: TGTGCCAGCACCTCCCGCTTATCTAGCACAGATACGCAGTATTTT. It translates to CASTSRLSSTDTQYF.

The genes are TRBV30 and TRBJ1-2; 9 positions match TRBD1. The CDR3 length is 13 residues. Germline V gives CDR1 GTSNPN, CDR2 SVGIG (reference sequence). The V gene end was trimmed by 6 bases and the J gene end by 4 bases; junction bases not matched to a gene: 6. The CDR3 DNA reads TGTGCCTGTCGACAGGGGGTGTTCTATGGCTACACCTTC. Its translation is CACRQGVFYGYTF.

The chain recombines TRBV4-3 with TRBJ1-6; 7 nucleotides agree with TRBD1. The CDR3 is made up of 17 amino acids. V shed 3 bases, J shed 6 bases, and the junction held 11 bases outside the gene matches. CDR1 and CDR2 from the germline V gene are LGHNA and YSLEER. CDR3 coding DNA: TGCGCCAGCAGCCAGGCGACACCCGGGACAGCTAATTCACCCCTCCACTTT. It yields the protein CASSQATPGTANSPLHF.

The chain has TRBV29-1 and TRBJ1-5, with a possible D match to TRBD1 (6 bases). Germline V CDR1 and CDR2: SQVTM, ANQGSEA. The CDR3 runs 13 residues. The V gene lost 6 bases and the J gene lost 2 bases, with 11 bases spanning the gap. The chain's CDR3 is CSVGEGGNQPQHF. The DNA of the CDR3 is TGCAGCGTCGGAGAGGGGGGCAATCAGCCCCAGCATTTT.

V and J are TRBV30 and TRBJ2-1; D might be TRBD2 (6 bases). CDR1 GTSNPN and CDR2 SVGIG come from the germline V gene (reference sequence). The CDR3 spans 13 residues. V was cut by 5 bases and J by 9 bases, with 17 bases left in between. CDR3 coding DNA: TGTGCCTGGGCGGGACTTCCAGGCGGTGAGCAGTTCTTC. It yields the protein CAWAGLPGGEQFF.

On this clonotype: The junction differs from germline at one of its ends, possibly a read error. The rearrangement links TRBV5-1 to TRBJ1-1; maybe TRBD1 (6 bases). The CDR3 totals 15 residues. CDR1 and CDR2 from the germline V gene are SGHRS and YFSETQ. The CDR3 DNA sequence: TGCGCCAGCAGCACCGGACAGACCGGAGGGACTGAAGCTTTTTTT. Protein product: CASSTGQTGGTEAFF.